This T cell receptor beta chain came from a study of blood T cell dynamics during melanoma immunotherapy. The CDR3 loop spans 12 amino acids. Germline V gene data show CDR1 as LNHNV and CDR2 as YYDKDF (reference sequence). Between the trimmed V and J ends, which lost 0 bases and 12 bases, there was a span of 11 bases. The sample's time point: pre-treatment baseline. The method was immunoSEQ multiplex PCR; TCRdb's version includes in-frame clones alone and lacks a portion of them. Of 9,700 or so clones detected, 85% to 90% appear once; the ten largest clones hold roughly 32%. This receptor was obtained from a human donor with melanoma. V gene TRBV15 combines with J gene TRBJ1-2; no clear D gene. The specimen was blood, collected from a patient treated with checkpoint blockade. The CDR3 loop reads CATSREGRKHTF. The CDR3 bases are TGTGCCACCAGCAGAGAGGGCAGAAAACACACCTTC.